The entry below gives a single T cell receptor beta chain sequence along with its context. As yet, its antigen is unknown. Through 5' RACE with UMI labels, the TRB cDNA libraries were prepared. With the 5' RACE reads reprocessed, TCRdb shows one record per CDR3 protein and no DNA. The sample totals 90,000 to 150,000 distinct CDR3 sequences. The germline gives CDR1 MNHEY, CDR2 SVGAGI. This CDR3 has 15 residues. The data were taken from a study of CXCR3-negative and CXCR3-positive naive CD8 T cells. General observations from the study: Comparison of naive cells showed more hydrophobic TRB CDR3s in CXCR3-positive than in CXCR3-negative naive cells.

The sample consisted of naive CXCR3+ CD8+ T cells from blood. Subset here: CD45RO-CCR7+CD27+CD95- naive CD8+ T cells expressing CXCR3 (TNR3+). The genes are TRBV6-5 and TRBJ2-1; TCRdb gives TRBD2 as the D gene, but with no DNA this cannot be confirmed. The source of this sequence is a human donor in good health. Some clones in this sample may be carry-over from other donors' samples. The CDR3 spells CASSPLAGGLNEQFF.